Presented here are 21 T cell receptor beta chains from one specimen sequenced in a study of CD8+CD57+ T cells in acquired aplastic anemia. TCR beta VDJ and CDR3 profiles were obtained from a genomic DNA template. TCRdb independently ran MiXCR on the reads; one entry per CDR3 protein. The table shows roughly 240,000 distinct CDR3 sequences, with approximately 45% occurring only once. By flow cytometry, patients selected for sequencing had shown an expansion of CD8+CD57+ cells. Sequenced: sorted CD4+, CD8+, or CD8+CD57+ T cells (not recorded which) from PBMCs. The receptor source for this set is a human donor with aplastic anemia.

As to this clonotype: The junction does not match germline at one end; this may be a read error. The V call is TRBV10-3, the J call TRBJ2-3; D is unclear. This CDR3 contains 14 residues. Germline assignment: CDR1 ENHRY and CDR2 SYGVKD. The CDR3 sequence is CASSVAKSTDTQYF. The CDR3 coding sequence is TGTGCCAGCAGTGTGGCAAAAAGCACAGATACGCAGTATTTT.

This clonotype came up many times. The rearrangement links TRBV5-5 to TRBJ2-7; D remains ambiguous. CDR3 length: 14 amino acids. The ends were cut back, 0 bases at V and 0 bases at J, with 7 bases in the middle. Germline V gene data show CDR1 as SGHKS and CDR2 as YYEKEE (reference sequence). The CDR3 DNA sequence: TGTGCCAGCAGCTTGGTTCCGGACTCCTACGAGCAGTACTTC. It is translated as CASSLVPDSYEQYF.

This clonotype was detected many times. V gene TRBV7-8 combines with J gene TRBJ2-6; TRBD1 is a possible D gene (6 bases). Germline loops: CDR1 SGHVS, CDR2 FQNEAQ. CDR3 size: 19 residues. The V end lost 1 base, the J end lost 3 bases, and 19 bases lay between the germline ends. The CDR3 loop reads CASSLVGRGLNFGANVLTF. The DNA of the CDR3 is TGTGCCAGCAGCTTAGTGGGCAGGGGTCTTAATTTTGGGGCCAACGTCCTGACTTTC.

Points on this clonotype: It may be a read error: a sequence one base away is much more abundant. The V gene is TRBV19, the J gene TRBJ1-1; D is undetermined. Per germline, CDR1 LNHDA and CDR2 SQIVND (reference sequence). This CDR3 is 14 amino acids long. CDR3 DNA sequence: TGTGCCAGTAGTATTGGACTTATGAACACTGAAGCTCTCTTT. Protein product: CASSIGLMNTEALF.

This clonotype was recorded at least ten times. The gene calls are TRBV15 and TRBJ2-2, with D perhaps TRBD2 (6 bases). Trimming pared 5 bases from V and 0 bases from J, leaving 16 bases between. The germline V gene encodes CDR1 LNHNV and CDR2 YYDKDF (reference sequence). The CDR3 sequence is 17 residues long. The CDR3 DNA sequence: TGTGCCACCAGCCTAAGAAAGACTAGGGCGAACACCGGGGAGCTGTTTTTT. It encodes CATSLRKTRANTGELFF.

In its sample, this clonotype was seen many times. The genes are TRBV7-9 and TRBJ2-1; no definite D call. Germline V gene sequence: CDR1 SEHNR, CDR2 FQNEAQ (reference sequence). This CDR3 spans 13 amino acids. V was pared by 5 bases and J by 2 bases, with 7 bases between. The CDR3 protein is CASSPATYNEQFF. The CDR3 coding sequence is TGTGCCAGCAGCCCCGCAACCTACAATGAGCAGTTCTTC.

This clonotype was counted ten times or more. V is TRBV7-3 and J is TRBJ2-1, with 9 bases matching TRBD2. The CDR3 consists of 17 residues. The V and J ends lost 5 bases and 2 bases, in that order; junction bases with no gene match: 10. CDR1 is SGHTA, CDR2 FQGTGA, per germline. The CDR3 sequence is CASSLERGVITYNEQFF. The CDR3 region has the DNA TGTGCCAGCAGCCTTGAGCGGGGGGTTATCACCTACAATGAGCAGTTCTTC. The full variable domain, in which reference TRBV7-3 and TRBJ2-1 provide the parts outside the CDR3, is GAGVSQTPSNKVTEKGKYVELRCDPISGHTALYWYRQSLGQGPEFLIYFQGTGAADDSGLPNDRFFAVRPEGSVSTLKIQRTERGDSAVYLCASSLERGVITYNEQFFGPGTRLTVL.

This chain uses TRBV12-3 or TRBV12-4 with TRBJ2-7; no firm D call. CDR3 length: 12 residues. The V gene lost 6 bases and the J gene lost 7 bases, with 13 bases spanning the gap. CDR3 sequence: CASSDPVGEQYF. Written as DNA, the CDR3 is TGTGCCAGCAGCGACCCGGTGGGTGAGCAGTACTTC.

There are many counts of this clonotype. This chain links TRBV7-9 with TRBJ2-3, with 7 bases fitting TRBD1. CDR3 size: 16 residues. Trimming removed 3 bases from V and 3 bases from J; junction bases left unmatched: 9. Germline CDR1 and CDR2: SEHNR and FQNEAQ (reference sequence). This chain's CDR3 is CASSFFRDSQTDTQYF. The CDR3 DNA sequence: TGTGCCAGCAGCTTCTTTAGGGACAGCCAAACAGATACGCAGTATTTT.

This clonotype has ten or more counts. The chain links TRBV7-9 to TRBJ2-2; D ambiguous. This CDR3 spans 13 amino acids. The germline V gene encodes CDR1 SEHNR and CDR2 FQNEAQ (reference sequence). The V and J ends lost 7 bases and 4 bases respectively, with 10 bases between them. CDR3 sequence reads: CASTPWATGELFF. CDR3 coding DNA: TGTGCCAGCACCCCCTGGGCCACCGGGGAGCTGTTTTTT.

The V call is TRBV10-1, the J call TRBJ2-7, with TRBD2 identical over 8 bases. V shed 5 bases, J shed 1 base, and the junction held 7 bases outside the gene matches. The germline gives CDR1 WNHNN, CDR2 SYGVQD (reference sequence). There are 15 residues in the CDR3. CDR3 bases: TGCGCCAGCAGTATGGAGCGGGAGTCGTCCTACGAGCAGTACTTC. Translating it yields CASSMERESSYEQYF.

V gene TRBV7-2 combines with J gene TRBJ2-7; D might be TRBD1 (6 bases). The length of the CDR3 is 13 residues. Germline CDR1 SGHTA, CDR2 FQGNSA. Trimming shortened V by 6 bases and J by 5 bases, and 14 bases separated the two germline ends. This CDR3 reads CASRHGNRDEQYF. The CDR3 DNA follows: TGTGCCAGCAGACACGGAAACAGGGACGAGCAGTACTTC.

This clonotype appeared once. A junction boundary mismatches the germline segment, possibly from a read error. The chain couples TRBV10-3 to TRBJ2-7; the D call may be TRBD1 or TRBD2 (5 bases each). The CDR3 spans 14 residues. Germline loops: CDR1 ENHRY, CDR2 SYGVKD. For the CDR3, the DNA is TGTGCCAGCAGTCGGGACGGTCAGAACTACGAGCAGTACTTC. Translating gives CASSRDGQNYEQYF.

A word on this clonotype: A much more abundant neighbour one base away suggests this may be a read error. The rearrangement links TRBV6-5 to TRBJ2-5; D is unresolved. CDR3 length equals 13 residues. V was trimmed by 7 bases and J by 5 bases, leaving 14 bases between them. The germline CDR1 and CDR2 sequences are MNHEY and SVGAGI. In DNA, the CDR3 is TGTGCCAGCAATCGGATGGAGCATGAGACCCAGTACTTC. This codes for CASNRMEHETQYF.

This clonotype has a count of ten or more. This rearrangement joins TRBV7-9 to TRBJ1-4; D is uncertain. Germline CDR1 and CDR2: SEHNR and FQNEAQ (reference sequence). Trimming left V 1 base short and J 8 bases short, with 8 bases between. The CDR3 has 13 amino acids. CDR3 protein: CASSLGGGEKLFF. The CDR3 DNA is TGTGCCAGCAGCTTAGGCGGAGGAGAAAAACTGTTTTTT.

V and J are TRBV9 and TRBJ2-7, with D possibly matching TRBD2 (5 bases). There are 17 residues in the CDR3. The V gene lost 0 bases and the J gene lost 3 bases, with 19 bases spanning the gap. Germline-derived CDR1 and CDR2 are SGDLS and YYNGEE. The CDR3 DNA sequence: TGTGCCAGCAGCGTAGCTGAGTTTGGCGGGCCGAGCTACGAGCAGTACTTC. It specifies CASSVAEFGGPSYEQYF.

Many counts were recorded for this clonotype. The chain carries TRBV7-9 and TRBJ2-7, with TRBD1 matching over 7 bases. Trimming removed 5 bases from V and 2 bases from J; junction bases left unmatched: 6. The V gene's germline CDR1 is SEHNR and CDR2 FQNEAQ (reference sequence). The CDR3 spans 14 residues. The CDR3 DNA is TGTGCCAGCAGCCACCGGGACAGACCCTACGAGCAGTACTTC. Amino acids: CASSHRDRPYEQYF. The complete variable domain, with remaining parts taken from reference TRBV7-9 and TRBJ2-7, reads DTGVSQNPRHKITKRGQNVTFRCDPISEHNRLYWYRQTLGQGPEFLTYFQNEAQLEKSRLLSDRFSAERPKGSFSTLEIQRTEQGDSAMYLCASSHRDRPYEQYFGPGTRLTVT.

This clonotype was counted many times. This sequence joins TRBV6-1 and TRBJ2-5; 9 bases match TRBD1. V dropped 6 bases and J dropped 2; count of bases not matched to a gene: 10. CDR1 and CDR2 from the germline V gene are MNHNS and SASEGT. The CDR3 totals 16 residues. The CDR3 sequence: CASRAGGQGKQETQYF. In DNA form, the CDR3 reads TGTGCCAGCAGGGCCGGGGGACAGGGAAAGCAAGAGACCCAGTACTTC.

The chain employs TRBV15 and TRBJ2-2, with D perhaps matching TRBD1 (6 bases). CDR1 is LNHNV and CDR2 is YYDKDF in the germline V gene (reference sequence). Trimming left V 5 bases short and J 2 bases short, with 12 bases between. The CDR3 contains 15 residues. Here the CDR3 reads CATSSARGNTGELFF. CDR3 DNA sequence: TGTGCCACCAGCTCAGCCAGGGGAAACACCGGGGAGCTGTTTTTT.

The chain is built from TRBV6-5 and TRBJ1-2, with unresolved D. The germline V and J ends were trimmed by 4 bases and 2 bases, with 20 bases remaining between them. This CDR3 is 17 amino acids long. CDR1 MNHEY and CDR2 SVGAGI come from the germline V gene. CDR3 region: CASSSIPGPQINYGYTF. DNA for the CDR3: TGTGCCAGCAGTTCAATTCCGGGTCCACAAATAAACTATGGCTACACCTTC.

This clonotype has more than one count but fewer than ten. The V call is TRBV7-9, the J call TRBJ2-6, with D possibly TRBD1 on 5 matching bases. Trimming cost V 5 bases and J 2 bases, with 10 bases left between them. Germline CDR1 reads SEHNR; CDR2 reads FQNEAQ (reference sequence). The CDR3 spans 15 residues. In DNA, the CDR3 is TGTGCCAGCAGCCTCAGACAGCCTGGGGCCAACGTCCTGACTTTC. Translating it yields CASSLRQPGANVLTF.